This passage covers 10 T cell receptor beta chains from one sample sequenced in a study of CD4 T cells in relation to SARS-CoV-2 and coronaviruses. Using immunoSEQ multiplex PCR, the repertoire was profiled, and TCRdb retains in-frame clones only, with some absent. Of 30,000 to 45,000 clones in the sample, around 83% were seen once. These TCRs' antigens remain unknown. Sequencing was carried out using naive CD4+ T cells from PBMCs, cultured in vitro. Subset meaning: naive CD4+ T cells isolated by negative enrichment. The receptor set was obtained from an adult with COVID-19.

The chain uses TRBV16 and TRBJ1-4; possible D gene TRBD1, 6 bases. V lost 1 base, J lost 8 bases, and 11 bases lay in between. Germline-derived CDR1 and CDR2 are KGHSY and FQNENV. CDR3 length: 14 amino acids. CDR3 sequence: CASSQWGADEKLFF. The CDR3 DNA is TGTGCCAGCAGCCAATGGGGGGCTGACGAAAAACTGTTTTTT.

This chain connects TRBV21-1 to TRBJ2-3; the D call of TRBD2 is as the table states it, not checked on the DNA. TRBV21-1 is marked as a pseudogene. The CDR3 is 17 amino acids. This CDR3 reads CASSPPRGGLCTDTQYF. For the CDR3, the DNA is TGTGCCAGCAGCCCACCGAGGGGGGGGCTTTGCACAGATACGCAGTATTTT.

This clone appeared a single time. The rearrangement uses TRBV12-3 or TRBV12-4 and TRBJ2-7; D call uncertain. Trimming took off 1 base at V and 2 bases at J, with 3 bases between the two ends. The CDR3 consists of 12 residues. CDR3 coding DNA: TGTGCCAGCAGTTTAGAGACCTACGAGCAGTACTTC. Encoded protein: CASSLETYEQYF.

J is TRBJ1-6 and V is TRBV15, with D tentatively TRBD1 (5 bases). The CDR3 length is 15 residues. CDR1 is LNHNV and CDR2 is YYDKDF in the germline V gene (reference sequence). V lost 4 bases and J 0 bases, leaving 7 bases between the germline ends. CDR3: CATSKDSSYNSPLHF. CDR3 sequence (DNA): TGTGCCACCAGCAAAGACAGCTCCTATAATTCACCCCTCCACTTT.

This chain links TRBV11-2 with TRBJ1-1; maybe TRBD1 (6 bases). Between the trimmed V and J ends, which lost 4 bases and 7 bases, there was a span of 19 bases. Germline V lookup: CDR1 SGHAT, CDR2 FQNNGV. The CDR3 spans 15 residues. The CDR3, as DNA: TGTGCCAGCAGCTATCAAAACCGGGACACTAGTGAAGCTTTCTTT. This translates into CASSYQNRDTSEAFF.

The CDR3 spells CASSAETGSYNEQFF. Written as DNA, the CDR3 is TGTGCCAGCAGTGCCGAGACAGGCTCCTACAATGAGCAGTTCTTC. This rearrangement joins TRBV6-4 to TRBJ2-1; weak D call: TRBD1 (6 bases). Germline CDR1 MRHNA, CDR2 SNTAGT. Deletions cut 4 bases from V and 0 bases from J, with 10 bases between. The CDR3 extends over 15 amino acids.

The chain combines TRBV6-5 with TRBJ2-1; TRBD2 aligns across 7 bases. This CDR3 has 15 amino acids. J lost 4 bases, V lost 6 bases, and 9 bases had no gene match. Germline values: CDR1 MNHEY, CDR2 SVGAGI. CDR3 coding DNA: TGTGCCAGCAGACCTACTCGCGGGGGATACAATGAGCAGTTCTTC. Protein product: CASRPTRGGYNEQFF.

The chain is built from TRBV6-4 and TRBJ1-1; D gene unclear. V was clipped by 5 bases and J by 0 bases, with 7 bases between them. Looked up from germline, CDR1 is MRHNA and CDR2 is SNTAGT. The CDR3 is 13 amino acids. DNA for the CDR3: TGTGCCAGCAGTATAGAAGTGAACACTGAAGCTTTCTTT. It specifies CASSIEVNTEAFF.

CDR3 amino acids: CASSGDSYNEQFF. Here the CDR3 DNA reads TGTGCCAGCAGCGGGGACAGCTACAATGAGCAGTTCTTC. This chain uses TRBV5-6 with TRBJ2-1; 7 nucleotides match TRBD1. Germline V CDR1 and CDR2: SGHDT, YYEEEE. V dropped 4 bases and J dropped 3; count of bases not matched to a gene: 1. There are 13 residues in the CDR3. The full variable domain, completed using reference TRBV5-6 and TRBJ2-1, is DAGVTQSPTHLIKTRGQQVTLRCSPKSGHDTVSWYQQALGQGPQFIFQYYEEEERQRGNFPDRFSGHQFPNYSSELNVNALLLGDSALYLCASSGDSYNEQFFGPGTRLTVL.

V usage is TRBV2 and J usage is TRBJ2-4, with D maybe TRBD2 (5 bases). Germline CDR1 reads SNHLY; CDR2 reads FYNNEI. With 7 bases removed from V and 2 bases from J, the gap between germline ends came to 15 bases. CDR3 length equals 15 residues. CDR3 sequence: CASKAAARSKNIQYF. CDR3 coding DNA: TGTGCCAGCAAGGCAGCGGCGAGGTCCAAAAACATTCAGTACTTC.